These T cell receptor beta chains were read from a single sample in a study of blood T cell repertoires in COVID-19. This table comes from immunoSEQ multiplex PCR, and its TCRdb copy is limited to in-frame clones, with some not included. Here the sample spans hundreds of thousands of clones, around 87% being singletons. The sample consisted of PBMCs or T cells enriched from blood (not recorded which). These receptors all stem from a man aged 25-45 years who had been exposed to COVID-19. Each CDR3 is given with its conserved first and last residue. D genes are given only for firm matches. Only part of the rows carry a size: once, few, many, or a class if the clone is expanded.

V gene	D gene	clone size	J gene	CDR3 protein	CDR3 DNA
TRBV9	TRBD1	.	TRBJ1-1	CASSAQGRGTEAFF	TGTGCCAGCAGCGCACAGGGCAGGGGGACTGAAGCTTTCTTT
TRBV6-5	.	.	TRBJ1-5	CASRRGGEDQPQHF	TGTGCCAGCAGGAGAGGGGGAGAGGATCAGCCCCAGCATTTT
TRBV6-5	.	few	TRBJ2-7	CASSYSQGYEQYF	TGTGCCAGCAGTTATTCACAGGGCTACGAGCAGTACTTC
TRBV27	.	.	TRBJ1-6	CASTLQGSNSPLHF	TGTGCCAGCACCCTACAGGGCTCTAATTCACCCCTCCACTTT
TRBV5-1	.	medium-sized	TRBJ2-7	CASSMEGNEQYF	TGCGCCAGCAGTATGGAGGGGAACGAGCAGTACTTC
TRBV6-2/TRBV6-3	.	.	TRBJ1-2	CASSYEARQGYTF	TGTGCCAGCAGTTACGAGGCCCGGCAGGGCTACACCTTC
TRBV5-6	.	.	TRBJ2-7	CASSLARQAYEQYF	TGTGCCAGCAGCTTGGCCCGTCAGGCCTACGAGCAGTACTTC
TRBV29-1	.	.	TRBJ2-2	CSVVVGGSGELFF	TGCAGCGTTGTAGTAGGGGGATCCGGGGAGCTGTTTTTT
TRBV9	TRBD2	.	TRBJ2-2	CASSVSGGARGELFF	TGTGCCAGCAGCGTTAGCGGGGGGGCCCGAGGGGAGCTGTTTTTT
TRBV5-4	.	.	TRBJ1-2	CASSLGGGDYGYTF	TGTGCCAGCAGCTTGGGAGGGGGGGACTATGGCTACACCTTC
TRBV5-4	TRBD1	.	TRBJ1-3	CASSMTGPGNTIYF	TGTGCCAGCAGCATGACAGGGCCTGGAAACACCATATATTTT
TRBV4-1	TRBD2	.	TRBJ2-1	CASSQEVAGNSYNEQFF	TGCGCCAGCAGCCAAGAGGTAGCGGGTAACTCCTACAATGAGCAGTTCTTC
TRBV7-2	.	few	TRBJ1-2	CASTIATGQSYGYTF	TGTGCCAGCACCATTGCCACGGGACAAAGCTATGGCTACACCTTC
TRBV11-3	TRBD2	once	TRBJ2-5	CASSFGTGGQVQETQYF	TGTGCCAGCAGCTTTGGGACGGGGGGGCAGGTTCAAGAGACCCAGTACTTC
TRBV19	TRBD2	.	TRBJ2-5	CASSIATSGGQETQYF	TGTGCCAGTAGTATAGCTACTAGCGGGGGGCAAGAGACCCAGTACTTC
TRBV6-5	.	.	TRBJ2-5	CASRSSGETQYF	TGTGCCAGCAGGAGTTCAGGGGAGACCCAGTACTTC
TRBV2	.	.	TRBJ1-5	CASSEASYSNQPQHF	TGTGCCAGCAGTGAGGCCAGTTATAGCAATCAGCCCCAGCATTTT
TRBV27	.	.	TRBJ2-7	CASSPGGQLGEQYF	TGTGCCAGCAGTCCCGGGGGACAGCTAGGGGAGCAGTACTTC
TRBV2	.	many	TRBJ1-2	CASSESLGYTF	TGTGCCAGCAGTGAGTCTCTTGGCTACACCTTC
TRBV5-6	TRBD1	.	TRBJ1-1	CASSLDGRRQGGTEAFF	TGTGCCAGCAGCTTGGATGGTCGGAGACAGGGGGGCACTGAAGCTTTCTTT
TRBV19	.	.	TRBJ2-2	CASSVLGQLNTGELFF	TGTGCCAGTAGTGTACTGGGGCAGCTTAACACCGGGGAGCTGTTTTTT
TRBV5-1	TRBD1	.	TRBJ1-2	CASSLGPGQNYGYTF	TGCGCCAGCAGCTTGGGGCCGGGACAGAACTATGGCTACACCTTC
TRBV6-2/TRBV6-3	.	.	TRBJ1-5	CASSYEGVGLWNQPQHF	TGTGCCAGCAGTTACGAGGGTGTTGGTTTATGGAATCAGCCCCAGCATTTT
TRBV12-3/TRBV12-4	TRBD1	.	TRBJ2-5	CASSHRGPKTQYF	TGTGCCAGCAGCCACAGGGGGCCGAAGACCCAGTACTTC
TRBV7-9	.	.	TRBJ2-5	CASSLSFGETQYF	TGTGCCAGCAGCTTAAGTTTCGGGGAGACCCAGTACTTC
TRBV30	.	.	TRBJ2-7	CAWSVGGWSYEQYF	TGTGCCTGGAGTGTCGGGGGTTGGTCCTACGAGCAGTACTTC
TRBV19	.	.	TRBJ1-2	CASSISYQAYTF	TGTGCCAGTAGTATCTCATATCAGGCTTACACCTTC
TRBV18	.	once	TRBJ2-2	CASSPSGGLTGELFF	TGTGCCAGCTCACCTTCGGGGGGCCTCACCGGGGAGCTGTTTTTT